Shown below are 13 T cell receptor beta chains from a single sample sequenced in a study of cytotoxic CD8 clonotypes in ibrutinib-treated CLL. TCRdb's copy holds only in-frame clones and misses some; the assay was immunoSEQ multiplex PCR. The sample lists about 310,000 clones, around four fifths seen once, with 6.5% to 8.5% in the top ten. The specimen was PBMCs, collected before ibrutinib treatment. These receptors were obtained from a human donor with chronic lymphocytic leukemia.

J is TRBJ2-3 and V is TRBV14, with D maybe TRBD1 (5 bases). This CDR3 comprises 15 residues. V lost 4 bases and J 2 bases, leaving 13 bases between the germline ends. The germline V gene encodes CDR1 SGHDN and CDR2 FVKESK. Here the CDR3 DNA reads TGTGCCAGCAGCCGAACAGGAACCTACACAGATACGCAGTATTTT. It is translated as CASSRTGTYTDTQYF.

In this sample, this clone turned up a few times. The chain recombines TRBV4-3 with TRBJ1-1; D may be TRBD1 (6 bases). Germline assignment: CDR1 LGHNA and CDR2 YSLEER. The ends were cut back, 1 base at V and 8 bases at J, with 8 bases in the middle. The CDR3 spans 12 residues. The CDR3 loop is CASSQVGTEAFF. CDR3 nucleotides: TGCGCCAGCAGCCAAGTCGGGACAGAAGCTTTCTTT.

The CDR3 loop reads CASSLVGQGRDEQFF. The CDR3 DNA reads TGTGCCAGCAGCTTGGTAGGACAGGGGAGGGATGAGCAGTTCTTC. This chain joins TRBV5-4 and TRBJ2-1; TRBD1 matches 9 bases. The junction had 6 bases not matched to a gene; V was cut back by 0 bases and J by 8 bases. In germline, CDR1 is SGHNT, CDR2 YYREEE (reference sequence). This CDR3 region has 15 residues.

The J gene is TRBJ2-7, the V gene TRBV18; 10 bases fit TRBD2. The CDR3 sequence is 15 residues long. J gave up 6 bases and V 5 bases, and 10 bases lay outside the gene matches. The V gene's germline CDR1 is KGHSH and CDR2 LQKENI. Written as DNA, the CDR3 is TGTGCCAGCTCAACTAGCGGGACGCAGGCGGGCGAGCAGTACTTC. Protein sequence: CASSTSGTQAGEQYF.

The genes are TRBV5-5 and TRBJ1-5; no clear D gene. The germline gives CDR1 SGHKS, CDR2 YYEKEE (reference sequence). The CDR3 extends over 15 amino acids. The V gene lost 0 bases and the J gene lost 1 base, with 8 bases spanning the gap. CDR3 nucleotide sequence: TGTGCCAGCAGCTTGGGGGGTTGGAGCAATCAGCCCCAGCATTTT. Its translation: CASSLGGWSNQPQHF. The full variable domain, its missing parts supplied by reference TRBV5-5 and TRBJ1-5, is DAGVTQSPTHLIKTRGQQVTLRCSPISGHKSVSWYQQVLGQGPQFIFQYYEKEERGRGNFPDRFSARQFPNYSSELNVNALLLGDSALYLCASSLGGWSNQPQHFGDGTRLSIL.

In DNA, the CDR3 is TGTGCCAGTAGTTCCCGTAGACAGGCGTCGAACACTGAAGCTTTCTTT. It yields the protein CASSSRRQASNTEAFF. The chain couples TRBV19 to TRBJ1-1; D is possibly TRBD1 (6 bases). Germline V CDR1 and CDR2: LNHDA, SQIVND (reference sequence). The germline V and J ends were trimmed by 5 bases and 1 base, with 17 bases remaining between them. This CDR3 is 16 amino acids long.

The chain links TRBV7-2 to TRBJ2-2, with D unclear. The V gene's germline CDR1 is SGHTA and CDR2 FQGNSA. Trimming removed 2 bases at V and 2 bases at J, with 3 bases between. The CDR3 contains 13 residues. The DNA for the CDR3 is TGTGCCAGCAGCTTACTTAACACCGGGGAGCTGTTTTTT. The encoded protein is CASSLLNTGELFF.

J is TRBJ2-5 and V is TRBV10-3; 8 bases are shared with TRBD1. V gave up 8 bases and J gave up 8 bases; unmatched junction bases: 13. CDR1 is ENHRY and CDR2 is SYGVKD in the germline V gene. The CDR3 loop spans 14 amino acids. CDR3 residues: CAIGRAGGESTQYF. The CDR3 region has the DNA TGTGCCATCGGGAGAGCAGGGGGCGAAAGTACCCAGTACTTC.

The chain joins TRBV27 to TRBJ2-7; no firm D call. The length of the CDR3 is 11 residues. V was shortened by 8 bases and J by 0 bases, with 5 bases between the two germline ends. CDR1 and CDR2 from the germline V gene are MNHEY and SMNVEV (reference sequence). In DNA, the CDR3 is TGTGCCAGCGGATCCTCCTACGAGCAGTACTTC. It encodes CASGSSYEQYF.

This clone was picked up one time. The CDR3 nucleotides are TGTGCCAGCAGCTTAGTACTCCTAGCGGGAGTTGAGCAGTACTTC. Translation: CASSLVLLAGVEQYF. The chain is built from TRBV7-2 and TRBJ2-7; 10 nucleotides line up with TRBD2. CDR1 and CDR2 (germline): SGHTA, FQGNSA. V shed 1 base and J 7 bases; nucleotides not matched to a gene: 7. The CDR3 consists of 15 residues.

The J gene is TRBJ2-5, the V gene TRBV27; D not resolved. CDR1 is MNHEY and CDR2 is SMNVEV in the germline V gene (reference sequence). The ends were cut back, 5 bases at V and 4 bases at J, with 11 bases in the middle. This CDR3 is built from 13 residues. In DNA form, the CDR3 reads TGTGCCAGCAGTCCCTATCCAGGAGAGACCCAGTACTTC. It specifies CASSPYPGETQYF.

The rearrangement links TRBV19 to TRBJ2-7; the match to TRBD2 covers 8 bases. CDR1 is LNHDA, CDR2 SQIVND, per germline (reference sequence). V lost 5 bases and J lost 6; bases outside the gene matches: 12. CDR3 length equals 15 residues. As DNA, the CDR3 is TGTGCCAGTAGTGAGAAGAGCGGGAGTCGGTTCGAGCAGTACTTC. Protein product: CASSEKSGSRFEQYF.

The chain recombines TRBV30 with TRBJ1-1, with unresolved D. Trimming removed 2 bases at V and 3 bases at J, with 16 bases between. The germline CDR1 and CDR2 sequences are GTSNPN and SVGIG (reference sequence). This CDR3 spans 15 amino acids. In nucleotides, the CDR3 is TGTGCCTGGAGTTGGGTTGGGTATTTGGACACTGAAGCTTTCTTT. The encoded protein is CAWSWVGYLDTEAFF.